The 3 T cell receptor beta chains in this list originate from one sample, sequenced in a study of metastatic and nonmetastatic thyroid tumors. TCRdb re-called the PCR reads with MiXCR. Of about 20,000 clones detected, more than 15% appear once; the ten largest clones hold about 2.9%. Patients underwent thyroid surgery, and none had received any treatment before it. Sequencing input: adjacent normal tissue. Receptor source: a male donor with papillary thyroid cancer or a benign thyroid nodule (not recorded which). Some clones in this sample may be carry-over from other donors' samples.

This clone was found many times. The chain links TRBV15 to TRBJ1-3; no clear D gene. Germline V gene sequence: CDR1 LNHNV, CDR2 YYDKDF (reference sequence). V was cut by 4 bases and J by 0 bases, with 4 bases left in between. The CDR3 runs 13 residues. CDR3 residues: CATSTTSGNTIYF. The CDR3, as DNA: TGTGCCACCAGCACGACCTCTGGAAACACCATATATTTT.

This clone was recorded many times. This CDR3 is CASSQERGWSLGGGQDTQYF. The CDR3 DNA reads as TGTGCCAGCAGCCAAGAACGCGGTTGGAGCTTGGGCGGGGGTCAAGATACGCAGTATTTT. V usage is TRBV3-1 and J usage is TRBJ2-3; 7 positions agree with TRBD2. CDR3 length equals 20 residues. Germline-derived CDR1 and CDR2 are LGHDT and YNNKEL (reference sequence). V lost 0 bases and J lost 5; bases outside the gene matches: 20.

By sample share, this clone is medium-sized. The rearrangement links TRBV6-1 to TRBJ2-7; D might be TRBD1 (6 bases). Per the germline V gene, CDR1 is MNHNS and CDR2 is SASEGT. V was pared by 7 bases and J by 0 bases, with 13 bases between. The CDR3 is 14 residues long. The CDR3 DNA sequence: TGTGCCAGCACCCTCACAGGGAGCTCCTACGAGCAGTACTTC. This gives the protein CASTLTGSSYEQYF.